This TCR beta chain originates from a study of control samples from healthy donors and cancer patients. TCRdb's copy holds only in-frame clones and misses some; the assay was immunoSEQ multiplex PCR. Of tens of thousands of clones listed, around 80% are singletons. The V gene lost 5 bases and the J gene lost 1 base, with 11 bases spanning the gap. Germline V gene data show CDR1 as SEHNR and CDR2 as FQNEAQ (reference sequence). This CDR3 region has 14 residues. This TCR was sampled from a man in his 60s with colorectal cancer. The sample taken for sequencing was PBMCs. J is TRBJ2-5 and V is TRBV7-9; D perhaps matches TRBD2 (7 bases). CDR3: CASSPGGLQETQYF. In nucleotides, the CDR3 is TGTGCCAGCAGCCCCGGGGGGCTCCAAGAGACCCAGTACTTC.